The present T cell receptor beta chain was sequenced within a study of T cells in Graves' hyperthyroidism and ophthalmopathy. TCR beta CDR3 sequences were amplified from RNA transcripts. The HTBI primer set drove a first-round RT-PCR of the TCR CDR3. TCRdb independently ran MiXCR on the multiplex PCR reads; one entry per CDR3 protein. The sample carries about 290,000 distinct CDR3 sequences, roughly 13% recorded once. The germline gives CDR1 SGDLS, CDR2 YYNGEE. The CDR3 has 16 amino acids. The ends lost 3 bases at V and 0 bases at J; junction bases unmatched: 3. This chain uses TRBV9 with TRBJ2-4; 10 bases fit TRBD1. The material sequenced was blood. The sequence derives from a woman aged 25 to 39 with Graves' hyperthyroidism that later progressed to Graves' ophthalmopathy. CDR3 DNA sequence: TGTGCCAGCAGCGAGACAGGGGGCCTAGCCAAAAACATTCAGTACTTC. This encodes CASSETGGLAKNIQYF.